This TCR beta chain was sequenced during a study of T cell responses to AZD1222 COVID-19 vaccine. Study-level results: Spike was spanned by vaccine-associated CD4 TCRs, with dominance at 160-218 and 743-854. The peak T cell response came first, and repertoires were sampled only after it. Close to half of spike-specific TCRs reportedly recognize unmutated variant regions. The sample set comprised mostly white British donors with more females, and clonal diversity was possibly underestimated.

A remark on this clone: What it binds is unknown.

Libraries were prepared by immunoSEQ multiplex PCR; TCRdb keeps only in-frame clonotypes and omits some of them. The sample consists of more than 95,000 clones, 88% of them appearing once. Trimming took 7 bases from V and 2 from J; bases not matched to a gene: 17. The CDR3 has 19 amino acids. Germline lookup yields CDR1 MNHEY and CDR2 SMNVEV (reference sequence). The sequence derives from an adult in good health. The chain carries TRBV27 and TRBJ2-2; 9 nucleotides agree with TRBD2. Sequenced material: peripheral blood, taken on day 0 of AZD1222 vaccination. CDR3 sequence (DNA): TGTGCCAGCACCATGTCGTCTAAGCGGGGGGCTCTAAACACCGGGGAGCTGTTTTTT. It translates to CASTMSSKRGALNTGELFF.